This passage covers 19 T cell receptor beta chains from one sample sequenced in a study of identical twins. TCRdb called the 5' RACE reads again in MiXCR, with one record for every CDR3 protein. The data show under 350,000 distinct CDR3 sequences, roughly 9.7% seen once. This sample also appeared in a second study, on yellow fever vaccine responses in identical twins.

The material sequenced was CD8+ T cells sorted from blood. The receptors stem from a young woman in good health.

The chain has TRBV5-1 and TRBJ2-7; 15 nucleotides line up with TRBD2. Germline values: CDR1 SGHRS, CDR2 YFSETQ. With 3 bases clipped from V and 2 bases from J, the junction kept 6 bases outside the gene matches. The length of the CDR3 is 17 residues. CDR3: CASSSGTSGRIAYEQYF. CDR3 DNA: TGCGCCAGCAGCTCCGGGACTAGCGGGAGGATTGCCTACGAGCAGTACTTC.

This clonotype was detected many times. This sequence joins TRBV4-3 and TRBJ1-1; 11 nucleotides align to TRBD1. CDR1 is LGHNA and CDR2 is YSLEER in the germline V gene. There are 17 residues in the CDR3. The J segment lost 5 bases and the V segment lost 3 bases, leaving 11 bases of the junction unmatched. The CDR3, as DNA: TGCGCCAGCAGCCACTCCCATCTGGACAGGGGGCAGACTGAAGCTTTCTTT. It encodes CASSHSHLDRGQTEAFF.

The chain combines TRBV28 with TRBJ1-1; a weak D match, TRBD1 (5 bases). The V gene lost 1 base and the J gene lost 4 bases, with 13 bases spanning the gap. Germline V gives CDR1 MDHEN, CDR2 SYDVKM. The CDR3 loop spans 15 amino acids. The chain's CDR3 is CASSLSTLGGTEAFF. The CDR3 DNA reads TGTGCCAGCAGTTTATCAACTCTGGGGGGCACTGAAGCTTTCTTT. The whole variable domain, remainder taken from reference TRBV28 and TRBJ1-1, is DVKVTQSSRYLVKRTGEKVFLECVQDMDHENMFWYRQDPGLGLRLIYFSYDVKMKEKGDIPEGYSVSREKKERFSLILESASTNQTSMYLCASSLSTLGGTEAFFGQGTRLTVV.

V and J are TRBV28 and TRBJ2-3; TRBD1 aligns across 7 bases. Per germline, CDR1 MDHEN and CDR2 SYDVKM. With V trimmed by 4 bases and J by 3 bases, 7 bases remained unmatched. This CDR3 region has 15 residues. The CDR3 DNA reads TGTGCCAGCAGTTGGCCGAGACAGGGTACAGATACGCAGTATTTT. This encodes CASSWPRQGTDTQYF.

This clonotype came up a few times. This chain connects TRBV4-1 to TRBJ2-3; no clear D. V gave up 3 bases and J gave up 4 bases, with 14 bases separating them. This CDR3 is built from 15 residues. The germline CDR1 and CDR2 sequences are MGHRA and YSYEKL. The CDR3 reads CASSHLPRSADTQYF. Written as DNA, the CDR3 is TGCGCCAGCAGCCACCTCCCTAGATCGGCAGATACGCAGTATTTT.

This clonotype has at least ten counts. V and J are TRBV7-2 and TRBJ2-3; D is perhaps TRBD2 (6 bases). This CDR3 is built from 16 residues. CDR1 is SGHTA, CDR2 FQGNSA, per germline. Trimming removed 2 bases from V and 2 bases from J, with 14 bases in between. In DNA, the CDR3 is TGTGCCAGCAGCTTAATTGGTAGACTAGACACAGATACGCAGTATTTT. Translating gives CASSLIGRLDTDTQYF.

There are many counts of this clonotype. The chain employs TRBV5-6 and TRBJ2-7, with unresolved D. The CDR3 loop spans 11 amino acids. Germline V gene lookup returns CDR1 SGHDT and CDR2 YYEEEE. With 3 bases removed from V and 5 bases from J, the gap between germline ends came to 6 bases. The CDR3 nucleotides are TGTGCCAGCAGCTCCACTGACGAGCAGTACTTC. This translates into CASSSTDEQYF.

The chain recombines TRBV27 with TRBJ2-1; D might be TRBD2 (5 bases). V was shortened by 0 bases and J by 1 base, with 16 bases between the two germline ends. The germline V gene encodes CDR1 MNHEY and CDR2 SMNVEV (reference sequence). The CDR3 has 18 amino acids. The CDR3 DNA reads TGTGCCAGCAGTTTATCAGCCGTTGGAGGTGGTTCCTACAATGAGCAGTTCTTC. Translating it yields CASSLSAVGGGSYNEQFF.

On this clonotype itself: Mismatch with germline at one junction end may stem from a read error. The V call is TRBV20-1, the J call TRBJ2-1; TRBD2 matches at 10 bases. The CDR3 contains 16 residues. Looked up from germline, CDR1 is DFQATT and CDR2 is SNEGSKA (reference sequence). DNA for the CDR3: TGCTGTGCTAGAGCGATTCTAGCGGGAGTTGGCAATGAGCAGTTCTTC. It encodes CCARAILAGVGNEQFF.

This clonotype has a handful of counts. The chain carries TRBV4-3 and TRBJ2-7, with unresolved D. This CDR3 has 15 amino acids. Germline V CDR1 and CDR2: LGHNA, YSLEER. V lost 0 bases and J 2 bases, leaving 11 bases between the germline ends. CDR3 region: CASSQDLVAAYEQYF. CDR3 sequence (DNA): TGCGCCAGCAGCCAAGATCTTGTCGCCGCCTACGAGCAGTACTTC.

This clonotype was picked up many times. V usage is TRBV20-1 and J usage is TRBJ2-7, with unresolved D. Between the trimmed V and J ends, which lost 3 bases and 5 bases, there was a span of 14 bases. Germline CDR1 DFQATT, CDR2 SNEGSKA (reference sequence). There are 13 residues in the CDR3. The CDR3 here is CSASLWSQNEQYF. CDR3 DNA: TGCAGTGCTAGCCTTTGGTCGCAGAACGAGCAGTACTTC.

The genes are TRBV10-3 and TRBJ1-1; possible D gene TRBD1, 5 bases. CDR1 is ENHRY, CDR2 SYGVKD, per germline. V lost 6 bases and J 0 bases, leaving 14 bases between the germline ends. The CDR3 loop spans 15 amino acids. CDR3 DNA sequence: TGTGCCATCAGGGACTTACAGGACATGAACACTGAAGCTTTCTTT. It translates to CAIRDLQDMNTEAFF.

This clonotype has a count of ten or more. At one end, the junction sequence differs from germline, possibly due to a read error. CDR3 protein: CSAGEVADTQYF. CDR3 in DNA: TGCAGTGCTGGAGAGGTCGCAGATACGCAGTATTTT. The chain links TRBV20-1 to TRBJ2-3; D gene uncertain. The germline V gene has CDR1 DFQATT and CDR2 SNEGSKA (reference sequence). The CDR3 runs to 12 residues.

This clonotype was observed at least ten times. The chain recombines TRBV5-1 with TRBJ2-2; D not certain. Deletions cut 4 bases from V and 3 bases from J, with 7 bases between. Germline V gene lookup returns CDR1 SGHRS and CDR2 YFSETQ. The CDR3 totals 13 residues. CDR3 sequence reads: CASSEPDTGELFF. Here the CDR3 DNA reads TGCGCCAGCAGCGAACCAGACACCGGGGAGCTGTTTTTT.

For the CDR3, the DNA is TGTGCCAGCAGTGAAAAAGGCAGGGAAGAGACCCAGTACTTC. This gives the protein CASSEKGREETQYF. J is TRBJ2-5 and V is TRBV25-1; D perhaps matches TRBD1 (5 bases). CDR1 MGHDK and CDR2 SYGVNS come from the germline V gene. V lost 2 bases and J 3 bases, leaving 10 bases between the germline ends. This CDR3 is 14 amino acids long.

Note on this clonotype: This may come from a read error, since a much larger clone is one base off. V usage is TRBV6-1 and J usage is TRBJ2-1, with TRBD2 matching 7 bases. CDR3 size: 15 residues. Germline loops: CDR1 MNHNS, CDR2 SASEGT. DNA of the CDR3: TGTGTCAGCAGAGACCGGGACTACGAGGTAGATGAGCAGTTCTTC. Translated: CVSRDRDYEVDEQFF.

This clonotype was counted ten times or more. V usage is TRBV7-6 and J usage is TRBJ2-3; possible D gene TRBD2, 6 bases. Germline V lookup: CDR1 SGHVS, CDR2 FNYEAQ. The CDR3 is made up of 16 amino acids. The V and J ends lost 5 bases and 0 bases respectively, with 15 bases between them. CDR3 nucleotides: TGTGCCAGCAGCCAACCGATGGGGAGGAGCACAGATACGCAGTATTTT. Translated, it gives CASSQPMGRSTDTQYF.

This clonotype was recorded many times. The chain employs TRBV10-3 and TRBJ1-2, with D uncertain. V was pared by 2 bases and J by 8 bases, with 15 bases between. The CDR3 spans 14 residues. CDR1 is ENHRY and CDR2 is SYGVKD in the germline V gene. CDR3 nucleotides: TGTGCCATCAGTGAGGCGCGACACCTTCACGGCTACACCTTC. The encoded protein is CAISEARHLHGYTF.

This clonotype was detected only a few times. The rearrangement links TRBV6-1 to TRBJ2-7, with 11 bases that match TRBD1. This CDR3 has 15 residues. Germline trimming cut 4 bases from V and 3 bases from J; bases unmatched to any gene: 5. Per the germline V gene, CDR1 is MNHNS and CDR2 is SASEGT. Written as DNA, the CDR3 is TGTGCCAGCAGTGCGGACAGGGGGCCCTTCTACGAGCAGTACTTC. It translates to CASSADRGPFYEQYF.